This T cell receptor beta chain derives from a study of cytotoxic CD8 clonotypes in ibrutinib-treated CLL. Repertoires were generated with immunoSEQ multiplex PCR, while TCRdb's copy carries only in-frame clones and drops some. The sample yields about 50,000 clones, 45% to 60% seen once. V lost 6 bases, J lost 1 base, and 7 bases lay in between. CDR3 size: 12 residues. Germline-derived CDR1 and CDR2 are SGHDT and YYEEEE. V usage is TRBV5-6 and J usage is TRBJ2-5; D not certain. The sequence was collected from a human donor with chronic lymphocytic leukemia. The sequences come from PBMCs, collected after 24 months of ibrutinib treatment. Here the CDR3 reads CASTQLQETQYF. The CDR3, as DNA: TGTGCCAGCACCCAGCTCCAAGAGACCCAGTACTTC.